The TCR beta chain described here comes from a study of T cell changes during pregnancy in multiple sclerosis. The ends lost 3 bases at V and 6 bases at J; junction bases unmatched: 10. CDR1 is SGDLS, CDR2 YYNGEE, per germline. The CDR3 contains 17 residues. The repertoire was sequenced with immunoSEQ multiplex PCR; TCRdb's copy has only in-frame clones and lacks some. Among over 10,000 clones listed, approximately 88% were seen once. The V gene is TRBV9, the J gene TRBJ2-1, with 12 positions matching TRBD2. The clonotype comes from a female donor in good health, enrolled as a control in a pregnancy study. Material: CD8+ T cells from peripheral blood mononuclear cells, obtained in the second trimester of pregnancy. CDR3 residues: CASSGTSGIGVFNEQFF. Here the CDR3 DNA reads TGTGCCAGCAGCGGGACTAGCGGGATAGGGGTATTCAATGAGCAGTTCTTC.